What follows describes a single T cell receptor beta chain. Antigen unknown. This specimen comes from a study of identical twins. Study-wide points: Low generation-probability sequences were in excess among twin-shared out-of-frame alpha sequences.

Through template switching, a universal primer site was introduced, and the cDNA contained unique molecular identifiers. Via MiXCR, TCRdb re-called the 5' RACE reads, giving one row per CDR3 protein. This sample yields 1.5 million to 2 million distinct CDR3 sequences, of which more than 30% are seen a single time; under 0.35% belongs to the top ten. The CDR3 is 15 amino acids. Germline CDR1 GTSNPN, CDR2 SVGIG (reference sequence). J lost 5 bases, V lost 2 bases, and 8 bases had no gene match. The source material was cord blood. The chain has TRBV30 and TRBJ1-4, with 7 bases lining up with TRBD1. The clonotype was recovered from a newborn girl in good health. The CDR3 coding sequence is TGTGCCTGGAGTCCCGGGACAGAGCCAAATGAAAAACTGTTTTTT. Encoded protein: CAWSPGTEPNEKLFF.